Each of the 25 T cell receptor beta chains below was sequenced from the same sample in a study of T-cell memory formation after mild COVID-19. Each CDR3 protein is one row after TCRdb ran MiXCR on the 5' RACE reads. In the table there are around 160,000 distinct CDR3 sequences, about 9.9% of which are singletons. The material sequenced was PBMCs or a T cell subset sorted from them (not recorded which). These receptors came from a man between 18 and 35 years old who had mild COVID-19 (a few samples of this study predate the infection). Cell type and time point are not known.

The chain has TRBV6-2 or TRBV6-3 and TRBJ2-1; D possibly corresponds to TRBD2 (6 bases). The V end lost 8 bases, the J end lost 9 bases, and 20 bases lay between the germline ends. Germline V lookup: CDR1 MNHEY, CDR2 SVGEGT. The CDR3 is 14 amino acids. CDR3 in amino acids: CASRERTKDAEQFF. Written as DNA, the CDR3 is TGTGCCAGCCGGGAGAGGACAAAGGATGCTGAGCAGTTCTTC.

Only a few counts were recorded for this clonotype. J is TRBJ1-1 and V is TRBV25-1; TRBD1 might be the D (5 bases). The V end lost 2 bases, the J end lost 1 base, and 11 bases lay between the germline ends. This CDR3 is built from 15 residues. CDR1 is MGHDK, CDR2 SYGVNS, per germline. The CDR3 sequence: CASSERFTGNTEAFF. In DNA form, the CDR3 reads TGTGCCAGCAGTGAAAGGTTCACAGGGAACACTGAAGCTTTCTTT. Full variable domain (missing parts from reference TRBV25-1 and TRBJ1-1): EADIYQTPRYLVIGTGKKITLECSQTMGHDKMYWYQQDPGMELHLIHYSYGVNSTEKGDLSSESTVSRIRTEHFPLTLESARPSHTSQYLCASSERFTGNTEAFFGQGTRLTVV.

The sample holds a few counts of this clonotype. The chain couples TRBV28 to TRBJ2-2; the D is unclear. With 7 bases removed from V and 2 bases from J, the gap between germline ends came to 8 bases. The CDR3 runs to 13 residues. The germline CDR1 and CDR2 sequences are MDHEN and SYDVKM. The CDR3 coding sequence is TGTGCCAGCAAACAGACAAACACCGGGGAGCTGTTTTTT. Its translation is CASKQTNTGELFF. Using reference TRBV28 and TRBJ2-2 for the parts outside the CDR3, the full variable domain is DVKVTQSSRYLVKRTGEKVFLECVQDMDHENMFWYRQDPGLGLRLIYFSYDVKMKEKGDIPEGYSVSREKKERFSLILESASTNQTSMYLCASKQTNTGELFFGEGSRLTVL.

The V and J genes are TRBV7-2 and TRBJ2-3; 7 bases are shared with TRBD1. The junction had 0 bases not matched to a gene; V was cut back by 1 base and J by 11 bases. Germline-derived CDR1 and CDR2 are SGHTA and FQGNSA. The CDR3 spans 11 residues. CDR3 bases: TGTGCCAGCAGCTTAGGGGACAGGCAGTATTTT. This gives the protein CASSLGDRQYF.

This clonotype appeared many times. This chain joins TRBV7-3 and TRBJ2-2, with no clear D. Germline V CDR1 and CDR2: SGHTA, FQGTGA. The CDR3 runs 13 residues. V lost 5 bases and J 4 bases, leaving 8 bases between the germline ends. The CDR3 loop is CASSPTFTGELFF. The DNA for the CDR3 is TGTGCCAGCAGCCCCACTTTCACCGGGGAGCTGTTTTTT.

V gene TRBV5-1 combines with J gene TRBJ2-5, with 12 bases aligning to TRBD1. This CDR3 has 15 amino acids. Germline V gene data show CDR1 as SGHRS and CDR2 as YFSETQ. With 4 bases clipped from V and 5 bases from J, the junction kept 6 bases outside the gene matches. CDR3 bases: TGCGCCAGCAGCCCCGGGACAGGGGGCGGGGAGACCCAGTACTTC. This encodes CASSPGTGGGETQYF.

J is TRBJ2-7 and V is TRBV7-6, with D possibly matching TRBD2 (6 bases). This CDR3 has 16 amino acids. V lost 3 bases, J lost 0 bases, and 15 bases lay in between. The germline gives CDR1 SGHVS, CDR2 FNYEAQ. The CDR3 bases are TGTGCCAGCAGCTTGGGTGCGGGGTCGAGCTCCTACGAGCAGTACTTC. Protein product: CASSLGAGSSSYEQYF. Combining the CDR3 with reference TRBV7-6 and TRBJ2-7 gives the whole variable domain GAGVSQSPRYKVTKRGQDVALRCDPISGHVSLYWYRQALGQGPEFLTYFNYEAQQDKSGLPNDRFSAERPEGSISTLTIQRTEQRDSAMYRCASSLGAGSSSYEQYFGPGTRLTVT.

Only a few counts were recorded for this clonotype. This chain connects TRBV12-3 or TRBV12-4 to TRBJ2-1; D not certain. Trimming stripped 2 bases from V and 7 bases from J, with 0 bases between. The CDR3 is 10 residues long. CDR3 sequence reads: CASSLNEQFF. For the CDR3, the DNA is TGTGCCAGCAGTTTAAATGAGCAGTTCTTC.

This chain uses TRBV3-1 with TRBJ2-5; 9 positions match TRBD2. The CDR3 is 14 residues long. CDR1 is LGHDT and CDR2 is YNNKEL in the germline V gene (reference sequence). Losses at the gene ends were 3 bases for V and 5 bases for J; bases not matched to a gene: 4. CDR3 nucleotides: TGTGCCAGCAGCCATGCGGGGGGGTTGGAGACCCAGTACTTC. This sequence encodes CASSHAGGLETQYF.

The chain has TRBV7-2 and TRBJ2-5, with D possibly matching TRBD2 (6 bases). Germline CDR1 and CDR2: SGHTA and FQGNSA. The CDR3 consists of 13 residues. V lost 3 bases and J 5 bases, leaving 10 bases between the germline ends. CDR3 bases: TGTGCCAGCAGCTTTCCGGGGGTTGAGACCCAGTACTTC. The encoded protein is CASSFPGVETQYF.

This rearrangement joins TRBV7-2 to TRBJ2-7, with D possibly being TRBD1 (6 bases). V gave up 5 bases and J gave up 7 bases, with 15 bases separating them. The CDR3 length is 13 residues. Germline V gene data show CDR1 as SGHTA and CDR2 as FQGNSA. The CDR3 loop reads CASSPGRGREQYF. CDR3 DNA: TGTGCCAGCAGCCCAGGCAGGGGCAGGGAGCAGTACTTC.

DNA for the CDR3: TGCGCCAGCAGCCTGAGACAGGGATTGGATGAAAAACTGTTTTTT. Translation: CASSLRQGLDEKLFF. The rearrangement links TRBV4-3 to TRBJ1-4, with TRBD1 identical over 7 bases. There are 15 residues in the CDR3. Germline-derived CDR1 and CDR2 are LGHNA and YSLEER. The J segment lost 6 bases and the V segment lost 4 bases, leaving 8 bases of the junction unmatched.

This clonotype has ten or more counts. The chain couples TRBV7-2 to TRBJ2-5; 8 bases fit TRBD1. The CDR3 is 14 amino acids. V gave up 5 bases and J gave up 4 bases; unmatched junction bases: 6. The germline gives CDR1 SGHTA, CDR2 FQGNSA. In DNA form, the CDR3 reads TGTGCCAGCAGCCCTGGACAGGGATCAGAGACCCAGTACTTC. Its protein is CASSPGQGSETQYF.

This chain's CDR3 is CASSSKSGGSGTEAFF. CDR3 DNA sequence: TGCGCCAGCAGCTCGAAATCAGGGGGCTCTGGCACTGAAGCTTTCTTT. The chain couples TRBV5-1 to TRBJ1-1, with 8 nucleotides matching TRBD1. The CDR3 loop spans 16 amino acids. Looked up from germline, CDR1 is SGHRS and CDR2 is YFSETQ. V lost 3 bases, J lost 4 bases, and 11 bases stayed unmatched.

This sequence joins TRBV24-1 and TRBJ2-2; D possibly corresponds to TRBD2 (7 bases). CDR3 length: 16 amino acids. Trimming stripped 2 bases from V and 1 base from J, with 10 bases between. The germline CDR1 and CDR2 sequences are KGHDR and SFDVKD. The CDR3 loop reads CATSDWGGLNTGELFF. The CDR3 nucleotides are TGTGCCACCAGTGATTGGGGGGGCCTGAACACCGGGGAGCTGTTTTTT.

This clonotype was recorded at least ten times. The rearrangement joins TRBV2 to TRBJ2-7; D possibly matches TRBD1 or TRBD2 (5 bases each). This CDR3 has 13 amino acids. V lost 8 bases, J lost 2 bases, and 13 bases lay in between. Germline values: CDR1 SNHLY, CDR2 FYNNEI. CDR3 DNA: TGTGCCAGCGGGTGGGGGAGTACCTACGAGCAGTACTTC. Translated, it gives CASGWGSTYEQYF.

This clonotype has only a few counts. V usage is TRBV20-1 and J usage is TRBJ2-3; D unresolved. CDR3 length: 12 residues. V lost 6 bases and J lost 3, with 10 bases in between. CDR1 is DFQATT, CDR2 SNEGSKA, per germline (reference sequence). The CDR3 nucleotides read TGCAGTGCAAGTCTCAGGACAGATACGCAGTATTTT. Translating gives CSASLRTDTQYF.

CDR3 bases: TGCGCCAGCAGCCTACCGACAGGGAGGGGCACTGAAGCTTTCTTT. It specifies CASSLPTGRGTEAFF. The V gene is TRBV5-1, the J gene TRBJ1-1; TRBD1 matches at 7 bases. Germline CDR1 is SGHRS and CDR2 is YFSETQ. With V trimmed by 4 bases and J by 4 bases, 10 bases remained unmatched. This CDR3 comprises 15 residues.

This clonotype has more than one count but fewer than ten. The chain carries TRBV6-2 or TRBV6-3 and TRBJ1-1; no clear D gene. Germline V CDR1 and CDR2: MNHEY, SVGEGT. The CDR3 runs to 15 residues. Between the trimmed V and J ends, which lost 8 bases and 1 base, there was a span of 17 bases. For the CDR3, the DNA is TGTGCCAGCCTATTAGACTGGGCAGGGAACACTGAAGCTTTCTTT. This sequence encodes CASLLDWAGNTEAFF.

This clonotype was detected only a few times. The genes are TRBV2 and TRBJ2-2, with 7 bases aligning to TRBD1. With 5 bases clipped from V and 7 bases from J, the junction kept 7 bases outside the gene matches. CDR1 SNHLY and CDR2 FYNNEI come from the germline V gene. CDR3 size: 14 residues. In DNA form, the CDR3 reads TGTGCCAGCAGTCTGACAGGGCGGAGCGGGGAGCTGTTTTTT. This encodes CASSLTGRSGELFF.

The chain couples TRBV5-1 to TRBJ2-7; TRBD1 matches 8 bases. The CDR3 has 16 amino acids. The J segment lost 4 bases and the V segment lost 4 bases, leaving 13 bases of the junction unmatched. Per the germline V gene, CDR1 is SGHRS and CDR2 is YFSETQ. Written as DNA, the CDR3 is TGCGCCAGCAGCGTAGAGACAGGGGCTGTGCGATACGAGCAGTACTTC. Protein sequence: CASSVETGAVRYEQYF.

The genes are TRBV12-3 or TRBV12-4 and TRBJ2-2; 9 bases agree with TRBD2. The V gene end was trimmed by 5 bases and the J gene end by 6 bases; junction bases not matched to a gene: 13. The CDR3 is 17 amino acids. The CDR3 DNA reads as TGTGCCAGCAGTCCTCCGGAGGCGGGGGGGCCCGCCGGGGAGCTGTTTTTT. It codes for CASSPPEAGGPAGELFF.

This clonotype came up many times. The chain employs TRBV7-2 and TRBJ1-5, with unresolved D. V lost 3 bases and J lost 4, with 13 bases in between. CDR1 and CDR2 (germline): SGHTA, FQGNSA. CDR3 length: 15 amino acids. CDR3: CASSLAGLTNQPQHF. The CDR3 bases are TGTGCCAGCAGCTTGGCCGGCTTGACAAATCAGCCCCAGCATTTT.

The chain employs TRBV6-2 or TRBV6-3 and TRBJ1-3, with D unclear. The V end lost 5 bases, the J end lost 8 bases, and 25 bases lay between the germline ends. This CDR3 has 17 amino acids. The germline gives CDR1 MNHEY, CDR2 SVGEGT. The CDR3 is CASSHPRGASIRDTIYF. The DNA of the CDR3 is TGTGCCAGCAGTCATCCCCGGGGTGCCTCGATTCGTGACACCATATATTTT.

There are many counts of this clonotype. V is TRBV7-2 and J is TRBJ2-5; 11 positions match TRBD2. V shed 2 bases, J shed 5 bases, and the junction held 7 bases outside the gene matches. Germline assignment: CDR1 SGHTA and CDR2 FQGNSA. The length of the CDR3 is 16 residues. The CDR3 is CASSLFLAGGGETQYF. The CDR3 coding sequence is TGTGCCAGCAGCTTATTCCTAGCGGGGGGCGGGGAGACCCAGTACTTC.